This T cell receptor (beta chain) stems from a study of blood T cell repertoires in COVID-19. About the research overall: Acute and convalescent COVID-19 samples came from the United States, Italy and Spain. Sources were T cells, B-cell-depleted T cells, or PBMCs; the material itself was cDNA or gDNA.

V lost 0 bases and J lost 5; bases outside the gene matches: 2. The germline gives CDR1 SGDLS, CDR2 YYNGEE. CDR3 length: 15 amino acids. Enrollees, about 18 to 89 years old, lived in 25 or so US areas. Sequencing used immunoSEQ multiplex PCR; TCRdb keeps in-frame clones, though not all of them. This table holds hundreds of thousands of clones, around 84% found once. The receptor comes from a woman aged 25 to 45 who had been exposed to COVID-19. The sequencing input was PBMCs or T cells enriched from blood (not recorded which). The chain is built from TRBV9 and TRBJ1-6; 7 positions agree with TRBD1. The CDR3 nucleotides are TGTGCCAGCAGCGTAGGGGACAGAGATAATTCACCCCTCCACTTT. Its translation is CASSVGDRDNSPLHF.